Below, 23 T cell receptor beta chains from the same sample are listed, as sequenced in a study of shared clonotypes between healthy human individuals. Here immunoSEQ multiplex PCR was the method, and the copy in TCRdb shows in-frame clones only, minus some. The repertoire has 500,000 to 550,000 clones, 95% to 97% of them found once; the top ten carry about 0.06%. The specimen sequenced was naive CD4+ T cells sorted from blood. Subset: CD45RA+ positively selected. These receptors were collected from a woman aged 25 to 45 in good health.

The rearrangement uses TRBV5-1 and TRBJ2-5; D is perhaps TRBD1 (5 bases). The CDR3 has 13 residues. Germline-derived CDR1 and CDR2 are SGHRS and YFSETQ. V shed 6 bases and J shed 1 base, with 10 bases lying between them. In DNA form, the CDR3 reads TGCGCCAGCAAGCGCGACAGCCAAGAGACCCAGTACTTC. Its translation: CASKRDSQETQYF.

To note about this clone: Distinct nucleotide sequences in the sample also encode this CDR3. The chain couples TRBV5-1 to TRBJ2-7; 7 positions agree with TRBD2. V was clipped by 0 bases and J by 5 bases; unmatched bases: 2. The CDR3 runs 13 residues. CDR1 and CDR2 (germline): SGHRS, YFSETQ. The CDR3 sequence: CASSLDGRNEQYF. CDR3 in DNA: TGCGCCAGCAGCTTGGACGGGAGGAACGAGCAGTACTTC.

CDR3 amino acids: CASSEHGNTEAFF. The CDR3 DNA sequence: TGTGCCAGCAGTGAACACGGGAACACTGAAGCTTTCTTT. This chain joins TRBV6-1 and TRBJ1-1, with unresolved D. CDR3 length equals 13 residues. Germline assignment: CDR1 MNHNS and CDR2 SASEGT. Trimming shortened V by 2 bases and J by 1 base, and 5 bases separated the two germline ends.

Notes on this clone: The same CDR3 can be traced to other DNA sequences in this sample. The chain couples TRBV18 to TRBJ2-6; D call uncertain. There are 16 residues in the CDR3. CDR1 and CDR2 (germline): KGHSH, LQKENI. Trimming took 2 bases from V and 0 from J, leaving 8 bases between them. CDR3 residues: CASSPTASSGANVLTF. For the CDR3, the DNA is TGTGCCAGCTCACCAACGGCGAGCTCTGGGGCCAACGTCCTGACTTTC.

The chain joins TRBV2 to TRBJ1-1; D gene unclear. The CDR3 is made up of 15 amino acids. V was trimmed by 6 bases and J by 0 bases, leaving 14 bases between them. Germline loops: CDR1 SNHLY, CDR2 FYNNEI. CDR3 DNA: TGTGCCAGCAGGCCCAGCAGAAGTATGAACACTGAAGCTTTCTTT. Amino acid sequence: CASRPSRSMNTEAFF.

The rearrangement joins TRBV21-1 to TRBJ1-3; the D call in the table, TRBD1, was not verified against the DNA. TRBV21-1 is assigned pseudogene status. This CDR3 region has 17 residues. The CDR3 region is CASSTRGDRSSGNTIYF. CDR3 nucleotides: TGTGCCAGCAGCACAAGGGGGGACAGGTCTTCTGGAAACACCATATATTTT.

The chain links TRBV7-2 to TRBJ1-1; D is undetermined. CDR3 length: 15 residues. The germline V and J ends were trimmed by 2 bases and 2 bases, with 12 bases remaining between them. Germline CDR1 reads SGHTA; CDR2 reads FQGNSA. In nucleotides, the CDR3 is TGTGCCAGCAGCTTATACGGCAGGCTCAACACTGAAGCTTTCTTT. Its translation is CASSLYGRLNTEAFF.

This rearrangement joins TRBV29-1 to TRBJ2-7; either TRBD1 or TRBD2 may supply D (5 bases each). Trimming shortened V by 4 bases and J by 0 bases, and 16 bases separated the two germline ends. Germline CDR1 SQVTM, CDR2 ANQGSEA. CDR3 length: 15 residues. The CDR3 DNA reads TGCAGCGTTGCATTTACGGGGCGGTACTCCTACGAGCAGTACTTC. It is translated as CSVAFTGRYSYEQYF.

The chain combines TRBV18 with TRBJ2-7; 7 bases fit TRBD2. The CDR3 consists of 16 residues. J was trimmed by 6 bases and V by 0 bases; bases with no gene match: 11. Germline CDR1 and CDR2: KGHSH and LQKENI. The CDR3 DNA is TGTGCCAGCTCACCACCGGGGGGAGGGGCCACGGGCGAGCAGTACTTC. It specifies CASSPPGGGATGEQYF.

J is TRBJ1-5 and V is TRBV27; D unresolved. This CDR3 is 13 amino acids long. Per the germline V gene, CDR1 is MNHEY and CDR2 is SMNVEV (reference sequence). Trimming shortened V by 4 bases and J by 4 bases, and 8 bases separated the two germline ends. CDR3 sequence: CASSSLGNQPQHF. The CDR3 nucleotides read TGTGCCAGCAGTTCTTTGGGGAATCAGCCCCAGCATTTT.

This chain uses TRBV6-5 with TRBJ2-7; D uncertain. The CDR3 covers 12 residues. Germline V gives CDR1 MNHEY, CDR2 SVGAGI. Trimming removed 6 bases from V and 4 bases from J, with 10 bases in between. The chain's CDR3 is CASRKLRYEQYF. Written as DNA, the CDR3 is TGTGCCAGCAGGAAACTCAGATACGAGCAGTACTTC.

The J gene is TRBJ2-6, the V gene TRBV14; D not resolved. There are 14 residues in the CDR3. CDR1 is SGHDN and CDR2 is FVKESK in the germline V gene. V lost 5 bases, J lost 0 bases, and 5 bases lay in between. The CDR3 region has the DNA TGTGCCAGCAGCACCGTCTCTGGGGCCAACGTCCTGACTTTC. Amino acid sequence: CASSTVSGANVLTF.

The gene calls are TRBV5-6 and TRBJ2-2, with TRBD2 matching over 7 bases. CDR1 and CDR2 (germline): SGHDT, YYEEEE. CDR3 length: 15 amino acids. V lost 2 bases and J lost 5; bases outside the gene matches: 6. CDR3 sequence: CASSLGGRGTGELFF. CDR3 DNA: TGTGCCAGCAGCTTAGGCGGGAGAGGGACCGGGGAGCTGTTTTTT.

The chain combines TRBV5-4 with TRBJ1-2; 9 bases fit TRBD1. Per germline, CDR1 SGHNT and CDR2 YYREEE (reference sequence). The CDR3 totals 14 residues. The J segment lost 8 bases and the V segment lost 1 base, leaving 6 bases of the junction unmatched. Here the CDR3 DNA reads TGTGCCAGCAGCTTGCCCGGGACAGGGCACGGCTACACCTTC. Protein: CASSLPGTGHGYTF.

The chain joins TRBV28 to TRBJ2-5; 7 bases are a match to TRBD1. The CDR3 runs to 16 residues. Germline V lookup: CDR1 MDHEN, CDR2 SYDVKM. V shed 10 bases and J 0 bases; nucleotides not matched to a gene: 14. The CDR3 reads CATGRNAGQDQETQYF. For the CDR3, the DNA is TGTGCCACCGGCCGCAACGCTGGACAGGACCAAGAGACCCAGTACTTC.

The chain has TRBV6-1 and TRBJ1-5, with 9 bases matching TRBD1. The germline V gene has CDR1 MNHNS and CDR2 SASEGT. CDR3 size: 18 residues. The V gene end was trimmed by 4 bases and the J gene end by 2 bases; junction bases not matched to a gene: 12. This chain's CDR3 is CASSATGTGYRGNQPQHF. The CDR3 nucleotides are TGTGCCAGCAGTGCTACCGGGACAGGGTATCGGGGCAATCAGCCCCAGCATTTT.

The CDR3 coding sequence is TGTGCCAGCAATCCGTTAAGCGGGAGTGCCTACGAGCAGTACTTC. Amino acid sequence: CASNPLSGSAYEQYF. The chain has TRBV6-1 and TRBJ2-7; 8 nucleotides line up with TRBD2. V gave up 7 bases and J gave up 2 bases; unmatched junction bases: 10. Germline CDR1 MNHNS, CDR2 SASEGT. The CDR3 consists of 15 residues.

This rearrangement joins TRBV28 to TRBJ2-7; 10 bases are a match to TRBD2. V shed 4 bases and J 3 bases; nucleotides not matched to a gene: 6. The CDR3 totals 15 residues. In germline, CDR1 is MDHEN, CDR2 SYDVKM. The CDR3 region has the DNA TGTGCCAGCAGTTCAAGCGGGGGGGGCAGCTACGAGCAGTACTTC. This codes for CASSSSGGGSYEQYF.

The sample holds one count of this clone. The V gene is TRBV28, the J gene TRBJ1-2; 8 bases fit TRBD1. Germline values: CDR1 MDHEN, CDR2 SYDVKM. CDR3 size: 16 residues. Trimming removed 7 bases from V and 4 bases from J; junction bases left unmatched: 14. For the CDR3, the DNA is TGTGCCAGCATCCCCCAGCGGGGACAGGCTATCTATGGCTACACCTTC. It is translated as CASIPQRGQAIYGYTF.

The table lists this clone with a few counts. This sequence joins TRBV6-1 and TRBJ2-1; 10 bases match TRBD2. V lost 7 bases to trimming and J lost 3 bases; unmatched junction nucleotides: 3. Looked up from germline, CDR1 is MNHNS and CDR2 is SASEGT. CDR3 length equals 14 residues. CDR3 loop: CASNPSGSYNEQFF. CDR3 DNA: TGTGCCAGCAACCCTAGCGGGAGCTACAATGAGCAGTTCTTC.

The chain combines TRBV7-2 with TRBJ2-5; 12 bases agree with TRBD2. V shed 5 bases, J shed 3 bases, and the junction held 4 bases outside the gene matches. The CDR3 length is 15 residues. The germline V gene encodes CDR1 SGHTA and CDR2 FQGNSA. CDR3 protein: CASSPRTSGKETQYF. The CDR3, as DNA: TGTGCCAGCAGCCCGCGGACTAGCGGGAAAGAGACCCAGTACTTC.

The gene calls are TRBV7-9 and TRBJ2-1, with D perhaps matching TRBD1 or TRBD2 (5 bases each). In germline, CDR1 is SEHNR, CDR2 FQNEAQ (reference sequence). V lost 2 bases, J lost 6 bases, and 11 bases lay in between. The CDR3 has 14 amino acids. The DNA for the CDR3 is TGTGCCAGCAGCTTAAATGCAGGGACCAATGAGCAGTTCTTC. Translation gives CASSLNAGTNEQFF.

In its sample, this clone was seen once. The CDR3: CASRGLGTNEQFF. Here the CDR3 DNA reads TGTGCCAGCAGAGGCCTAGGAACGAATGAGCAGTTCTTC. The rearrangement links TRBV6-4 to TRBJ2-1, with D unclear. Trimming shortened V by 6 bases and J by 7 bases, and 13 bases separated the two germline ends. CDR3 length: 13 amino acids. Looked up from germline, CDR1 is MRHNA and CDR2 is SNTAGT.